One and the same sample provided the 32 T cell receptor beta chains below, sequenced in a study of tumor-infiltrating lymphocytes in primary liver carcinoma. Production of TCR beta cDNA used approximately 0.45 ug total RNA together with a constant-region primer. Nested multiplex PCR, run for three rounds with slightly modified ARM-PCR, yielded TCR beta libraries. The opening two PCR rounds, 10 cycles each, paired TRBV1-TRBV30 forward primers with a C-beta reverse primer. TCRdb re-derived calls from the multiplex PCR reads in MiXCR, one entry per CDR3 protein. The data show some 87,000 distinct CDR3 sequences, about 70% seen once. Co-extracted RNA and DNA came from 20-30 mg of unsorted bulk tissue. Sequenced input: tumor-adjacent normal liver tissue. The receptors stem from a man aged 35 to 55 with primary liver carcinoma and hepatitis B virus infection.

Turning to this clonotype: A much larger clonotype is one base distant, so this may be a read error. V is TRBV7-8 and J is TRBJ2-5; D remains ambiguous. Germline V lookup: CDR1 SGHVS, CDR2 FQNEAQ. V was clipped by 2 bases and J by 5 bases, with 9 bases between them. This CDR3 comprises 13 residues. The CDR3 here is CASSLLYGETQYF. DNA for the CDR3: TGTGCCAGCAGCTTATTGTATGGGGAGACCCAGTACTTC.

A word on this clonotype: The junction departs from germline at one end; a sequencing error may be responsible. The V gene is TRBV5-4, the J gene TRBJ2-3, with D possibly matching TRBD2 (6 bases). The germline CDR1 and CDR2 sequences are SGHNT and YYREEE (reference sequence). The CDR3 has 14 residues. The CDR3 reads CAGSLGRELDTQYF. CDR3 sequence (DNA): TGTGCCGGCAGCTTGGGACGGGAGTTAGATACGCAGTATTTT.

This clonotype is large by share. The V and J genes are TRBV11-3 and TRBJ1-1, with 7 bases aligning to TRBD1. The CDR3 extends over 13 amino acids. After removal of 1 base from V and 5 bases from J, the junction contained 1 base not matched to a gene. Germline-derived CDR1 and CDR2 are SGHNT and YENEEA. The CDR3 here is CASSLAGGTEAFF. The CDR3 region has the DNA TGTGCCAGCAGCTTAGCAGGGGGGACTGAAGCTTTCTTT.

The chain recombines TRBV7-3 with TRBJ2-5, with D perhaps matching TRBD2 (6 bases). This CDR3 is built from 15 residues. V was clipped by 2 bases and J by 1 base, with 11 bases between them. Germline loops: CDR1 SGHTA, CDR2 FQGTGA. CDR3 amino acids: CASSLGAGLQETQYF. The CDR3 DNA reads TGTGCCAGCAGCTTAGGAGCGGGTCTCCAAGAGACCCAGTACTTC.

Remarks on this clonotype: Mismatch with germline at one junction end may stem from a read error. The rearrangement links TRBV12-3 or TRBV12-4 to TRBJ2-3; 7 bases are a match to TRBD2. The CDR3 length is 15 residues. CDR3 protein: CAGTQVAGAADTQYF. CDR3 in DNA: TGTGCCGGCACCCAGGTAGCGGGCGCCGCAGATACGCAGTACTTT.

About this clonotype itself: Germline is not matched at one junction end, which may reflect a read error. The gene calls are TRBV6-6 and TRBJ1-5, with a weak D call TRBD1 (5 bases). The CDR3 runs 15 residues. Germline V gene sequence: CDR1 MNHNY, CDR2 SVGAGI (reference sequence). CDR3 in amino acids: CASNVVGRGLRPQRF. In DNA form, the CDR3 reads TGTGCCAGCAACGTAGTTGGGAGGGGCCTACGGCCCCAGCGTTTT.

Comment on this clonotype: Compared with germline, one end of the junction differs, possibly owing to a read error. CDR3 loop: CASSLESVAGGLSGADVLTF. The CDR3 DNA follows: TGTGCCAGCAGCTTAGAATCGGTAGCGGGAGGCCTCTCTGGGGCCGACGTCCTGACTTTC. V is TRBV11-2 and J is TRBJ2-6, with 10 nucleotides matching TRBD2. The CDR3 spans 20 residues. CDR1 SGHAT and CDR2 FQNNGV come from the germline V gene.

Concerning this clonotype: One junction end disagrees with the germline gene, perhaps due to a read error. The chain combines TRBV11-2 with TRBJ2-7; D is unresolved. This CDR3 is 14 amino acids long. Germline loops: CDR1 SGHAT, CDR2 FQNNGV. The CDR3 loop reads CASSLRRWVDEQYF. The CDR3 nucleotides read TGTGCAAGCAGCTTACGTCGCTGGGTCGACGAGCAGTACTTC.

Concerning this clonotype itself: The junction departs from germline at one end; a sequencing error may be responsible. The CDR3 sequence is CPTSCGETQYF. Here the CDR3 DNA reads TGTCCCACCAGTTGCGGGGAGACACAGTACTTC. The chain recombines TRBV10-3 with TRBJ2-5, with a weak D call TRBD2 (6 bases). The CDR3 loop spans 11 amino acids. The V gene's germline CDR1 is ENHRY and CDR2 SYGVKD.

On this clonotype: The CDR3 ends on some other residue instead of the conserved phenylalanine or tryptophan, so this is likely a read error. The DNA is left out, because the CDR3 cannot be placed on it with certainty; the CDR3 is given as TCRdb lists it. V is TRBV11-2 and J is TRBJ2-7; the table gives TRBD2 as D, unverified against the DNA. CDR1 is SGHAT, CDR2 FQNNGV, per germline. The CDR3 is 14 amino acids in total, end residues counted. The CDR3 spells CASSALAGSYEQYL.

This clonotype is medium-sized within its sample. V gene TRBV11-3 combines with J gene TRBJ2-1; 9 bases are a match to TRBD2. Per germline, CDR1 SGHNT and CDR2 YENEEA. CDR3 length: 16 amino acids. V lost 2 bases to trimming and J lost 4 bases; unmatched junction nucleotides: 6. The CDR3 coding sequence is TGTGCCAGCAGCTTAAGTGGTAGCGGGAGATACAATGAGCAGTTCTTC. As protein: CASSLSGSGRYNEQFF.

Of note for this clonotype: This sequence may be a read error, since a much larger clone differs from it by one base. The genes are TRBV29-1 and TRBJ1-2; the D is unclear. Germline CDR1 SQVTM, CDR2 ANQGSEA. The CDR3 has 13 amino acids. The CDR3 here is CSVEPGQNYSYTF. DNA for the CDR3: TGCAGCGTTGAACCTGGCCAGAACTATAGCTACACCTTC.

This clonotype has more than one count but fewer than ten. A clone one base away is much larger, so this may be a read error. This chain connects TRBV6-5 to TRBJ2-7, with D perhaps given as TRBD1 or TRBD2 (5 bases each). This CDR3 has 13 amino acids. Trimming took off 7 bases at V and 6 bases at J, with 16 bases between the two ends. From germline, CDR1 is MNHEY and CDR2 SVGAGI. This CDR3 is CASNTGTTTEQYF. The DNA of the CDR3 is TGTGCCAGCAATACCGGGACGACCACCGAGCAGTACTTC.

Of note for this clonotype: Since a much larger clone is just one base distant, this may be a read error. The chain links TRBV5-5 to TRBJ2-5; unclear D gene. CDR3 length: 12 residues. Germline lookup yields CDR1 SGHKS and CDR2 YYEKEE (reference sequence). CDR3: CTSSFTQETQYF. CDR3 DNA: TGTACCAGCAGCTTCACCCAAGAGACCCAGTACTTC. Variable domain in full (rest from reference TRBV5-5 and TRBJ2-5): DAGVTQSPTHLIKTRGQQVTLRCSPISGHKSVSWYQQVLGQGPQFIFQYYEKEERGRGNFPDRFSARQFPNYSSELNVNALLLGDSALYLCTSSFTQETQYFGPGTRLLVL.

About this clonotype: This sequence may be a read error, since a much larger clone differs from it by one base. The rearrangement uses TRBV29-1 and TRBJ2-3; D is perhaps TRBD1 or TRBD2 (5 bases each). The CDR3 spans 14 residues. Germline loops: CDR1 SQVTM, CDR2 ANQGSEA. V shed 1 base and J shed 2 bases, with 10 bases lying between them. This chain's CDR3 is CSVEARGDTDTQYF. CDR3 coding DNA: TGCAGCGTTGAAGCTAGAGGGGACACAGATACGCAGTATTTT.

This clonotype occurred once. One end of the junction fails to match germline, which may point to a read error. V is TRBV7-9 and J is TRBJ2-1, with 8 positions matching TRBD2. Germline V gives CDR1 SEHNR, CDR2 FQNEAQ (reference sequence). This CDR3 has 16 amino acids. CDR3 sequence (DNA): TGTGCAAGCAGACCCTCTAGCGGGCCCGTCTACAATGAGCAGTTCTTC. Translation: CASRPSSGPVYNEQFF. Based on the CDR3 plus reference TRBV7-9 and TRBJ2-1, the full variable domain is DTGVSQNPRHKITKRGQNVTFRCDPISEHNRLYWYRQTLGQGPEFLTYFQNEAQLEKSRLLSDRFSAERPKGSFSTLEIQRTEQGDSAMYLCASRPSSGPVYNEQFFGPGTRLTVL.

This clonotype was found once. At one end, the junction sequence differs from germline, possibly due to a read error. V and J are TRBV6-1 and TRBJ2-3; 12 bases line up with TRBD2. The CDR3 totals 19 residues. Germline CDR1 is MNHNS and CDR2 is SASEGT. The CDR3 DNA reads as TGTGTCAGCAGAGAAATCTCCCCCCTAGCGGGAGGGCCAAGTGATACGCAGTATTTT. The encoded protein is CVSREISPLAGGPSDTQYF.

In the case of this clonotype: The conserved phenylalanine or tryptophan normally closing the CDR3 is absent here, so this likely arose from a read error. No DNA is shown, since the ends of the CDR3 on it are uncertain; the CDR3 is the one TCRdb lists. The rearrangement uses TRBV11-2 and TRBJ2-7; TRBD1 is taken as the D call from the table, unchecked against the DNA. CDR1 is SGHAT and CDR2 is FQNNGV in the germline V gene. From its first to its last residue, the CDR3 has 15 amino acids. The CDR3 region is CASSLVGGSSYERYL.

The table lists this clonotype with a few counts. A read error may be the cause here, since a much bigger clone is one base away. J is TRBJ2-7 and V is TRBV5-1, with D perhaps given as TRBD1 or TRBD2 (5 bases each). The germline CDR1 and CDR2 sequences are SGHRS and YFSETQ. CDR3 length equals 14 residues. The DNA of the CDR3 is TGCGCCGGCAGCTTGGGGCCGGGATCCTACGAGCAGTACTTC. Its translation is CAGSLGPGSYEQYF.

Turning to this clonotype: Being one base from a much bigger clone, this may be a read error. This rearrangement joins TRBV10-3 to TRBJ2-5; the match to TRBD1 covers 8 bases. The CDR3 length is 14 residues. The germline gives CDR1 ENHRY, CDR2 SYGVKD. The trim removed 10 bases at V and 4 bases at J, leaving 11 bases unmatched. The DNA of the CDR3 is TGTGCCACCCACGATCCAGGGGGCGGAGAGACCCAGTACTTC. Residues: CATHDPGGGETQYF.

The sample holds a few counts of this clonotype. The V and J genes are TRBV28 and TRBJ2-1; 13 nucleotides agree with TRBD2. CDR3 length: 20 residues. The J segment lost 8 bases and the V segment lost 6 bases, leaving 22 bases of the junction unmatched. Germline assignment: CDR1 MDHEN and CDR2 SYDVKM. The CDR3 is CASRLNTRTSGRVRWDEQFF. CDR3 in DNA: TGTGCCAGCAGGCTAAACACAAGGACTAGCGGGAGAGTACGTTGGGATGAGCAGTTCTTC.

This chain joins TRBV7-3 and TRBJ2-1; the match to TRBD2 covers 15 bases. The CDR3 runs to 16 residues. From germline, CDR1 is SGHTA and CDR2 FQGTGA. Trimming removed 4 bases from V and 9 bases from J; junction bases left unmatched: 7. In nucleotides, the CDR3 is TGTGCCAGCAGCTCCGGACTAGCGGGAGGGTCCGGTGAGCAGTTCTTC. It encodes CASSSGLAGGSGEQFF.

Points on this clonotype: The junction does not match germline at one end; this may be a read error. J is TRBJ2-2 and V is TRBV20-1; tentative D call: TRBD1 (5 bases). The germline gives CDR1 DFQATT, CDR2 SNEGSKA (reference sequence). The CDR3 spans 17 residues. The CDR3 reads CSARDRKKSVDTRELFF. The CDR3 DNA reads as TGCAGTGCTAGAGATAGGAAGAAGTCCGTGGACACCCGGGAGCTGTTTTTT.

Details on this clonotype: The conserved phenylalanine or tryptophan normally closing the CDR3 is absent here, so this likely arose from a read error. The chain carries TRBV6-5 and TRBJ2-6; TRBD1 matches at 9 bases. CDR3 size: 18 residues. V trimming: 6 bases; J trimming: 0 bases; junction bases outside the gene matches: 9. Germline V lookup: CDR1 MNHEY, CDR2 SVGAGI. The CDR3 nucleotides are TGTGCCAGCAGGGAGTTTGGACAGGGGAGCTCTGGGGCCAACGTCCTGACTCTC. Translating it yields CASREFGQGSSGANVLTL.

On this clonotype: Germline and junction disagree at one end, which may indicate a read error. The chain couples TRBV10-2 to TRBJ2-1, with D perhaps matching TRBD2 (6 bases). CDR3 length: 15 residues. CDR1 and CDR2 from the germline V gene are WSHSY and SAAADI. This CDR3 reads CASSAGQNSYNEQFF. CDR3 DNA sequence: TGCGCTAGCAGTGCGGGGCAGAACTCCTACAATGAGCAGTTCTTC.

A remark on this clonotype: A much larger clone sits a single nucleotide away, making a read error possible. V is TRBV10-1 and J is TRBJ2-3; TRBD1 or TRBD2 may be the D gene (6 bases each). Per germline, CDR1 WNHNN and CDR2 SYGVQD (reference sequence). The CDR3 totals 12 residues. The CDR3 sequence is CAGSGGPDTQYF. CDR3 nucleotide sequence: TGCGCCGGCAGTGGGGGGCCAGATACGCAGTATTTT.

The rearrangement uses TRBV21-1 and TRBJ2-7; the table names TRBD2, a call not compared with the DNA. TRBV21-1 is marked as a pseudogene. This CDR3 region has 14 residues. The CDR3, as DNA: TGTGCCGGCAGACCTCTAGCACTATTCTACGAGCAGTACTTC. Amino acids: CAGRPLALFYEQYF.

Comment on this clonotype: One end of the junction is discordant with germline, which a read error may explain. The V and J genes are TRBV11-2 and TRBJ2-2; a possible D gene is TRBD2 (6 bases). The CDR3 extends over 14 amino acids. Germline assignment: CDR1 SGHAT and CDR2 FQNNGV. The CDR3 DNA follows: TGTGCCAGCAATCCGACTAGTAACACCGGGAAGCTGCTTTTT. Translation: CASNPTSNTGKLLF. The complete variable domain, with remaining parts taken from reference TRBV11-2 and TRBJ2-2, reads EAGVAQSPRYKIIEKRQSVAFWCNPISGHATLYWYQQILGQGPKLLIQFQNNGVVDDSQLPKDRFSAERLKGVDSTLKIQPAKLEDSAVYLCASNPTSNTGKLLFGEGSRLTVL.

Turning to this clonotype: Since the CDR3 does not end with the conserved phenylalanine or tryptophan, this likely comes from a read error. The CDR3 protein is CAGSYGLASEDTQYY. The CDR3 DNA follows: TGTGCCGGCAGCTACGGACTAGCCAGTGAAGATACGCAGTATTAT. The chain uses TRBV11-1 and TRBJ2-3; TRBD2 aligns across 8 bases. Germline values: CDR1 SGHAT, CDR2 FQDESV (reference sequence). The length of the CDR3 is 15 residues.

Comments on this clonotype: Because the CDR3 is missing its conserved closing phenylalanine or tryptophan, this is likely a read error. The chain uses TRBV6-5 and TRBJ2-7; D unresolved. CDR1 MNHEY and CDR2 SVGAGI come from the germline V gene. The CDR3 runs to 13 residues. In DNA form, the CDR3 reads TGTCCCAGCAGTTACTCGATGCCGGCCGAGCAGTACCTC. Its translation: CPSSYSMPAEQYL.

Regarding this clonotype: The junction departs from the called germline gene at one end, perhaps through a read error. The gene calls are TRBV12-3 or TRBV12-4 and TRBJ2-7; D is unclear. CDR3 length equals 12 residues. CDR3 amino acids: CTSSLPYGEQCF. The CDR3 DNA follows: TGTACCAGCAGTTTACCGTACGGCGAGCAGTGCTTC.

This clonotype appeared many times. This chain links TRBV5-4 with TRBJ2-2, with D possibly being TRBD1 (7 bases). The germline CDR1 and CDR2 sequences are SGHNT and YYREEE (reference sequence). V was clipped by 4 bases and J by 0 bases, with 10 bases between them. The CDR3 has 15 residues. This CDR3 reads CASSGGTANTGELFF. CDR3 DNA sequence: TGTGCCAGCAGCGGCGGGACAGCGAACACCGGGGAGCTGTTTTTT. Full variable domain (missing parts from reference TRBV5-4 and TRBJ2-2): ETGVTQSPTHLIKTRGQQVTLRCSSQSGHNTVSWYQQALGQGPQFIFQYYREEENGRGNFPPRFSGLQFPNYSSELNVNALELDDSALYLCASSGGTANTGELFFGEGSRLTVL.